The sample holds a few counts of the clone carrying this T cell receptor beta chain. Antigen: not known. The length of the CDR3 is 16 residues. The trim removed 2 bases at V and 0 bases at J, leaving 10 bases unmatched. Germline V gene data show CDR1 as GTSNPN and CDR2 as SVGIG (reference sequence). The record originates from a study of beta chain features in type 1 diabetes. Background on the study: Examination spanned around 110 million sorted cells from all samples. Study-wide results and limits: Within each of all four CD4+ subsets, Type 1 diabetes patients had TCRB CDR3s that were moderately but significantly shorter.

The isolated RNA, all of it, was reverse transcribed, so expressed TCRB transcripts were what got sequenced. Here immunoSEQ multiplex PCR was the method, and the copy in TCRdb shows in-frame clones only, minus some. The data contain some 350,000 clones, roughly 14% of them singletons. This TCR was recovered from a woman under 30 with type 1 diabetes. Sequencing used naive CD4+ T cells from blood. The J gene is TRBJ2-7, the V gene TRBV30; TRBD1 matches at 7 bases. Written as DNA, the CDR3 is TGTGCCTGGAGTCAGACGGACAGGCTCAGCTCCTACGAGCAGTACGTC. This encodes CAWSQTDRLSSYEQYV.